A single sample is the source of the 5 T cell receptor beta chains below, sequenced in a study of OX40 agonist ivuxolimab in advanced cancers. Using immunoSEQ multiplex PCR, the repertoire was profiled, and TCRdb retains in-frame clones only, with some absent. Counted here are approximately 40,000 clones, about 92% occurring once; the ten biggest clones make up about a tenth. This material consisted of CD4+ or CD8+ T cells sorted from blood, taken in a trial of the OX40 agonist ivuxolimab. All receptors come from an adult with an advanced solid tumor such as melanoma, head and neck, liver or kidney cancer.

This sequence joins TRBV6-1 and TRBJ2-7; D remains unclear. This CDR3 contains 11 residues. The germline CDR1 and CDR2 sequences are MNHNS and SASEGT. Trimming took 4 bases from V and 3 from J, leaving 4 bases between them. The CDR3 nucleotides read TGTGCCAGCAGTGGTGGCTACGAGCAGTACTTC. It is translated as CASSGGYEQYF.

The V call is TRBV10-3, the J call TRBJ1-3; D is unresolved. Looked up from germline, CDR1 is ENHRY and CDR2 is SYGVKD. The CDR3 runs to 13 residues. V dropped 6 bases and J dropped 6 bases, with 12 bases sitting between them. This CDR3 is CAIRRDTQNTIYF. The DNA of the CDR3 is TGTGCCATCAGACGCGACACCCAAAACACCATATATTTT.

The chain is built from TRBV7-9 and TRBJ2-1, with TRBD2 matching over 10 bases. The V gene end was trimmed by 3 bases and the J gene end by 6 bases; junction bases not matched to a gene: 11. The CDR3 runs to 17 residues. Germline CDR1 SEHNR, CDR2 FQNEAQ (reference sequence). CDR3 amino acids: CASSLTSGSGGGNEQFF. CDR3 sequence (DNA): TGTGCCAGCAGCTTGACTAGCGGGTCCGGAGGCGGCAATGAGCAGTTCTTC. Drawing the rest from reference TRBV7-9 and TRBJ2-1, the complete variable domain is DTGVSQNPRHKITKRGQNVTFRCDPISEHNRLYWYRQTLGQGPEFLTYFQNEAQLEKSRLLSDRFSAERPKGSFSTLEIQRTEQGDSAMYLCASSLTSGSGGGNEQFFGPGTRLTVL.

The CDR3 nucleotides are TGTGCCAGCAGTCCCGCACCCCGGGGGAGCTCCTACGAGCAGTACTTC. Residues: CASSPAPRGSSYEQYF. V usage is TRBV4-2 and J usage is TRBJ2-7, with D perhaps TRBD2 (6 bases). The CDR3 is made up of 16 amino acids. Germline lookup yields CDR1 LGHNA and CDR2 YNFKEQ. V was pared by 6 bases and J by 0 bases, with 18 bases between.

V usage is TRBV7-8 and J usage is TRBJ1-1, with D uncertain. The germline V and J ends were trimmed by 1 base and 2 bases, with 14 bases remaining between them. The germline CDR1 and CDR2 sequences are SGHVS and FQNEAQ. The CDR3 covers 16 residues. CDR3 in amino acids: CASSLVPGPGNTEAFF. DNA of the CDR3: TGTGCCAGCAGCTTAGTGCCCGGTCCTGGCAACACTGAAGCTTTCTTT.